The present T cell receptor beta chain was sequenced within a study of T cell repertoires in cytomegalovirus infection. This clonotype was seen a handful of times. Its antigen is not known. The V gene end was trimmed by 6 bases and the J gene end by 3 bases; junction bases not matched to a gene: 9. The CDR3 loop spans 15 amino acids. Looked up from germline, CDR1 is SEHNR and CDR2 is FQNEAQ (reference sequence). TCRdb processed the reads anew with MiXCR; each CDR3 protein has one entry. The sample contains 550,000 to 700,000 distinct CDR3 sequences, roughly 42% of which appear only once. The TCR was taken from a human donor in good health (CMV status not recorded). Some clones in this sample may be carry-over from other donors' samples. The chain couples TRBV7-9 to TRBJ2-3, with 7 bases fitting TRBD2. The sequences come from cultured PBMCs, collected from culture after CMV antigen stimulation. The CDR3 DNA follows: TGTGCCAGCAGTCGGGGGGAAGTGAGGACAGATACGCAGTATTTT. Translation: CASSRGEVRTDTQYF.